These T cell receptor beta chains were read from a single sample in a study of OX40 agonist ivuxolimab in advanced cancers. Clones were sequenced by immunoSEQ multiplex PCR, and TCRdb holds only the in-frame ones, with some missing. The table lists approximately 24,000 clones, over 60% of them singletons. The material was CD4+ or CD8+ T cells sorted from blood, obtained in a trial of the OX40 agonist ivuxolimab. These receptors were collected from an adult with an advanced solid tumor such as melanoma, head and neck, liver or kidney cancer. Both conserved end residues are part of each CDR3. The D gene is left open where the match is weak.

v_gene	d_gene	j_gene	CDR3aa
TRBV6-6	-	TRBJ2-1	CASSWRLVYNEQFF
TRBV29-1	-	TRBJ2-1	CSVKTGTLKDQFF
TRBV7-2	-	TRBJ1-5	CASSAQGFSNQPQHF
TRBV5-4	-	TRBJ1-2	CASSLDLDGYTF
TRBV12-5	TRBD1	TRBJ2-7	CASGSGTVYEQYF
TRBV19	TRBD1	TRBJ2-7	CASGLQGNGQYF
TRBV7-6	-	TRBJ1-3	CASSLGIDPASGNTIYF
TRBV4-1	-	TRBJ2-1	CASSQEWIGNEQFF
TRBV14	TRBD1	TRBJ1-1	CASSLRDRVITEAFF
TRBV6-9	-	TRBJ1-6	CASSYSPTPLHF
TRBV5-4	TRBD2	TRBJ2-3	CASRPGGLADTQYF
TRBV7-2	-	TRBJ1-3	CASSLIPRDMSSGNTIYF
TRBV7-8	-	TRBJ1-1	CASSLFGGAGTEAFF
TRBV6-1	-	TRBJ2-7	CASSSTIGEQYF
TRBV19	-	TRBJ1-2	CATRGGAGYTF
TRBV6-5	TRBD1	TRBJ1-2	CASSYGQGLYGYTF
TRBV9	TRBD2	TRBJ2-1	CASSVGGTSGGASYNEQFF
TRBV2	-	TRBJ1-3	CASRGMGPTGNTIYF
TRBV6-6	TRBD1	TRBJ1-6	CASSYRGTGDSPLHF
TRBV11-2	TRBD2	TRBJ2-7	CARPRGTYEQYF
TRBV7-6	-	TRBJ2-4	CASSWDPENIQYF
TRBV6-9	-	TRBJ2-3	CASSRGFTDTQYF
TRBV6-6	-	TRBJ1-1	CASSFRDSEAFF
TRBV7-9	-	TRBJ2-7	CASSSDLGVGYEQYF
TRBV11-3	TRBD2	TRBJ2-1	CASSLFPGGEFF
TRBV7-9	TRBD1	TRBJ1-2	CASSLISGTGGANYGYTF
TRBV6-1	TRBD2	TRBJ2-7	CASSEASSGSYEQYF
TRBV5-4	TRBD2	TRBJ2-5	CASSLQAGGGETQYF
TRBV9	TRBD2	TRBJ2-3	CASSVVGGGADTQYF
TRBV11-1	TRBD2	TRBJ2-3	CASSSIGLADSTDTQYF
TRBV14	-	TRBJ1-1	CASSESGDPEAFF
TRBV27	-	TRBJ1-6	CASSLSVSSPLHF
TRBV5-4	TRBD1	TRBJ1-2	CASRGTGEGHGYTF
TRBV7-7	TRBD1	TRBJ2-1	CASSHRDSPANEQFF
TRBV27	-	TRBJ2-3	CATSWGGSKDTQYF
TRBV18	-	TRBJ2-3	CASQYDSLRFTDTQYF
TRBV7-9	-	TRBJ2-2	CASSLWDRANTGELFF
TRBV4-2	-	TRBJ2-3	CASSQAGADTQYF
TRBV5-6	-	TRBJ2-7	CASSLSAISYEQYF
TRBV7-9	TRBD2	TRBJ2-2	CASSFTSGGVSGELFF
TRBV4-3	TRBD1	TRBJ2-7	CASSPGTGNYEQYF
TRBV6-1	TRBD1	TRBJ2-7	CASSEAPPTGWSSYEQYF
TRBV9	-	TRBJ1-1	CASSARVDWSEAFF
TRBV2	-	TRBJ1-3	CASSEAARHTIYF
TRBV5-6	-	TRBJ1-2	CASSPPRENYGYTF
TRBV2	TRBD1	TRBJ2-7	CASSGQGASYEQYF
TRBV9	-	TRBJ2-1	CASSPGSSYNEQFF
TRBV6-6	-	TRBJ1-1	CASRSDRTTEAFF
TRBV7-9	-	TRBJ1-2	CASSEGWTNYGYTF
TRBV5-4	-	TRBJ1-1	CASSLTAMNTEAFF
TRBV7-2	TRBD1	TRBJ1-2	CASSSNPDRAPGYTF
TRBV9	-	TRBJ2-7	CASSPRDYEQYF
TRBV6-1	TRBD1	TRBJ1-1	CASSDGTVNTEAFF
TRBV2	-	TRBJ2-1	CASSDVAQFNEQFF
TRBV19	-	TRBJ2-3	CASSIGGVDVDTQYF